This T cell receptor (beta chain) was sequenced during a study of PD-L1 blockade in urothelial cancer. Study overall: The patients had undergone anywhere from 0 to 3 prior chemotherapy regimens.

What went into each PCR as a spike was synthetic TCR analog templates. Scientists quantified FFPE tumor DNA, relying on amplified housekeeping genes. Profiled with immunoSEQ multiplex PCR; TCRdb holds only in-frame clones, not every one. Of about 690 clones in the sample, roughly 42% were seen once. Trimming took 2 bases from V and 3 from J, leaving 14 bases between them. Germline assignment: CDR1 GTSNPN and CDR2 SVGIG (reference sequence). The CDR3 is 15 residues long. This receptor was obtained from a woman of 80 years or more with urothelial cancer. The sample consisted of tumor tissue, taken before atezolizumab (anti-PD-L1) treatment. This chain links TRBV30 with TRBJ1-5; D unclear. The CDR3, as DNA: TGTGCCTGGAGTCCCCCTCGCAGTTACAATCAGCCCCAGCATTTT. Its translation: CAWSPPRSYNQPQHF.